This T cell receptor (beta chain) was found in a study of metastatic and nonmetastatic thyroid tumors. Germline assignment: CDR1 MDHEN and CDR2 SYDVKM. This CDR3 has 14 residues. After removal of 6 bases from V and 4 bases from J, the junction contained 9 bases not matched to a gene. Each patient went into thyroid surgery without having received any treatment. Via MiXCR, TCRdb re-called the PCR reads. The data contain about 93,000 clones, about 13% of them singletons. Study outcomes and limitations: TCR beta diversity was reportedly significantly higher in malignant thyroid tumors than benign nodules, in blood and tumor.

Comments on this clone: Its matching antigen is unknown.

The genes are TRBV28 and TRBJ2-7, with 7 bases aligning to TRBD1. Material for sequencing was blood. The TCR originated in a female donor with papillary thyroid cancer or a benign thyroid nodule (not recorded which). Some clones in this sample may be carry-over from other donors' samples. The CDR3 here is CASRPMTGFYEQYF. CDR3 bases: TGTGCCAGCAGACCTATGACAGGGTTTTACGAGCAGTACTTC.